Listed below are T cell receptor beta chains from one sample, sequenced in a study of tumor-infiltrating lymphocytes in oesophageal squamous cell carcinoma. TCRdb fed the PCR reads into MiXCR, producing one record per CDR3 protein. The sample shows fewer than 15,000 distinct CDR3 sequences, roughly half of them seen only once. What was sequenced was blood. Receptor source: a female donor with esophageal squamous cell carcinoma. CDR3s include the opening cysteine and the closing phenylalanine or tryptophan. Each record gives: CDR3 protein, CDR3 DNA, J gene, clone size, D gene, V gene. D genes are given only for firm matches. A row's size may be missing; if present it is once, few, many or a size class.

CDR3: CASSKLDFTDTQYF
DNA: TGTGCCAGCAGTAAGTTGGACTTCACAGATACGCAGTATTTT
J: TRBJ2-3
size: NA
D: NA
V: TRBV6-1

CDR3: CASSWLQGADEQYF
DNA: TGTGCCAGCAGTTGGTTACAGGGGGCCGACGAGCAGTACTTT
J: TRBJ2-3
size: NA
D: TRBD1
V: TRBV6-6

CDR3: CASSLSRDNEQFF
DNA: TGTGCCAGCAGCTTATCACGCGACAATGAGCAGTTCTTC
J: TRBJ2-1
size: once
D: NA
V: TRBV7-3

CDR3: CASSLSGSVWNTEAFF
DNA: TGTGCCAGCAGCTTATCCGGAAGTGTTTGGAACACTGAAGCTTTCTTT
J: TRBJ1-1
size: few
D: NA
V: TRBV7-2

CDR3: CASSLQINEKLFF
DNA: TGTGCCAGCAGCCTCCAAATAAATGAAAAACTGTTTTTT
J: TRBJ1-4
size: medium-sized
D: NA
V: TRBV11-2

CDR3: CATSRDRGERNIQYF
DNA: TGTGCCACCAGCAGAGACAGGGGCGAGAGAAACATTCAGTACTTC
J: TRBJ2-4
size: many
D: NA
V: TRBV15

CDR3: CASSLKGRGDRDNEQFF
DNA: TGTGCCAGCAGCTTAAAAGGAAGAGGGGACAGGGACAATGAGCAGTTCTTC
J: TRBJ2-1
size: few
D: TRBD1
V: TRBV7-9

CDR3: CASSPSRETQYF
DNA: TGTGCCAGCAGCCCGTCCCGGGAGACCCAGTACTTC
J: TRBJ2-5
size: NA
D: NA
V: TRBV7-2

CDR3: CATQAGHNQPQHF
DNA: TGTGCCACTCAAGCAGGGCACAATCAGCCCCAGCATTTT
J: TRBJ1-5
size: NA
D: NA
V: TRBV24-1

CDR3: CASSYALRADGRARYEQFF
DNA: TGTGCCAGCAGTTACGCCCTCCGGGCCGACGGGAGGGCCAGGTATGAGCAGTTCTTC
J: TRBJ2-1
size: NA
D: TRBD2
V: TRBV6-7

CDR3: CAISGEAGGGSEQYF
DNA: TGTGCCATCAGTGGCGAAGCGGGAGGTGGGAGTGAGCAGTACTTC
J: TRBJ2-7
size: many
D: TRBD2
V: TRBV10-3

CDR3: CATLQSSSYNEQFF
DNA: TGTGCCACCTTACAGTCGTCTTCCTACAATGAGCAGTTCTTC
J: TRBJ2-1
size: NA
D: NA
V: TRBV6-5

CDR3: CASSRTSGGFTDTQYF
DNA: TGTGCCAGCAGCAGGACTAGCGGGGGGTTCACAGATACGCAGTATTTT
J: TRBJ2-3
size: medium-sized
D: TRBD2
V: TRBV5-4

CDR3: CASSFLGSGDGELFF
DNA: TGTGCCAGCAGCTTCCTAGGTAGCGGTGACGGGGAGCTGTTTTTT
J: TRBJ2-2
size: NA
D: NA
V: TRBV12-3/TRBV12-4

CDR3: CASSWGYTYEQYF
DNA: TGTGCCAGCAGCTGGGGGTATACCTACGAGCAGTACTTC
J: TRBJ2-7
size: NA
D: NA
V: TRBV12-3/TRBV12-4

CDR3: CASSSRGPQETQYF
DNA: TGTGCCAGCAGCTCCAGGGGGCCACAAGAGACCCAGTACTTC
J: TRBJ2-5
size: NA
D: TRBD1
V: TRBV11-1

CDR3: CSATLDSTSRDTQYF
DNA: TGCAGTGCTACCCTGGACAGTACTTCGCGGGATACGCAGTATTTT
J: TRBJ2-3
size: NA
D: NA
V: TRBV20-1

CDR3: CAIERERGETQYF
DNA: TGTGCCATCGAGCGGGAGAGGGGGGAGACCCAGTACTTC
J: TRBJ2-5
size: NA
D: TRBD2
V: TRBV6-1